This entry lists 20 T cell receptor beta chains sequenced from one sample in a study of healthy donors' naive CD4 and CD8 T cells. TCR libraries were built from approximately 0.55 ug of total RNA by linear amplification. TCRdb passed the reads through MiXCR, listing each CDR3 protein once. The sample contains approximately 180,000 distinct CDR3 sequences, over 60% of which appear only once. The sequenced sample was naive CD4+ and CD8+ T cells sorted from blood, pooled from several donors. These receptors were obtained from a pool of human donors in good health; the sample pools cells from several healthy donors.

The chain carries TRBV5-1 and TRBJ1-2, with 7 bases matching TRBD1. Unmatched junction bases numbered 8, after V lost 2 bases and J lost 7 bases. The CDR3 is made up of 14 amino acids. The germline gives CDR1 SGHRS, CDR2 YFSETQ. The CDR3 DNA reads TGCGCCAGCAGCTTAGACAGGGAGTCTGGTGGCTACACCTTC. Translated, it gives CASSLDRESGGYTF.

This chain uses TRBV19 with TRBJ1-1; D possibly corresponds to TRBD1 (5 bases). The CDR3 spans 14 residues. Trimming took off 3 bases at V and 5 bases at J, with 13 bases between the two ends. Germline-derived CDR1 and CDR2 are LNHDA and SQIVND (reference sequence). Written as DNA, the CDR3 is TGTGCCAGTAGTATCTCTCTCGGGGCAACTGAAGCTTTCTTT. Translation: CASSISLGATEAFF.

The chain uses TRBV27 and TRBJ2-1, with a weak D call TRBD1 (6 bases). The CDR3 has 12 amino acids. Germline V gene sequence: CDR1 MNHEY, CDR2 SMNVEV (reference sequence). Between the trimmed V and J ends, which lost 6 bases and 6 bases, there was a span of 9 bases. This CDR3 is CASSSGVNEQFF. CDR3 coding DNA: TGTGCCAGCAGCTCAGGGGTCAATGAGCAGTTCTTC.

This chain connects TRBV29-1 to TRBJ1-3; 7 positions match TRBD1. After removal of 6 bases from V and 0 bases from J, the junction contained 5 bases not matched to a gene. CDR1 SQVTM and CDR2 ANQGSEA come from the germline V gene. The CDR3 has 14 residues. The chain's CDR3 is CSVVTGTSGNTIYF. CDR3 nucleotide sequence: TGCAGCGTGGTGACAGGGACCTCTGGAAACACCATATATTTT.

The genes are TRBV29-1 and TRBJ1-2, with a tentative D call TRBD1 (6 bases). The CDR3 loop spans 13 amino acids. Trimming removed 6 bases at V and 2 bases at J, with 13 bases between. Per germline, CDR1 SQVTM and CDR2 ANQGSEA. The CDR3 sequence is CSVWDDRNYGYTF. The CDR3 DNA reads TGCAGCGTGTGGGACGACAGGAACTATGGCTACACCTTC.

CDR3 nucleotides: TGTGCCACTACAGCCACGAACACTGAAGCTTTCTTT. This sequence encodes CATTATNTEAFF. This sequence joins TRBV19 and TRBJ1-1; D call uncertain. Trimming cost V 10 bases and J 1 base, with 10 bases left between them. The CDR3 runs to 12 residues. Germline-derived CDR1 and CDR2 are LNHDA and SQIVND (reference sequence).

The chain couples TRBV28 to TRBJ1-2; D might be TRBD1 (5 bases). V was trimmed by 6 bases and J by 2 bases, leaving 22 bases between them. Per germline, CDR1 MDHEN and CDR2 SYDVKM. CDR3 length: 17 amino acids. The DNA of the CDR3 is TGTGCCAGCAGGGGGCCCACTGAGCAGGGTATAAACTATGGCTACACCTTC. Its protein product is CASRGPTEQGINYGYTF.

This rearrangement joins TRBV27 to TRBJ1-5; a weak D match, TRBD1 (5 bases). Trimming shortened V by 5 bases and J by 5 bases, and 13 bases separated the two germline ends. The CDR3 totals 14 residues. Germline CDR1 MNHEY, CDR2 SMNVEV (reference sequence). CDR3 in amino acids: CASSQGLGHQPQHF. The DNA for the CDR3 is TGTGCCAGCAGTCAGGGACTAGGCCATCAGCCCCAGCATTTT.

This clonotype appeared a single time. The chain links TRBV7-6 to TRBJ1-2; 7 nucleotides align to TRBD1. CDR1 and CDR2 (germline): SGHVS, FNYEAQ. J lost 1 base, V lost 7 bases, and 9 bases had no gene match. The CDR3 is made up of 15 amino acids. This CDR3 is CASNPDRLFNYGYTF. The DNA of the CDR3 is TGTGCCAGCAACCCGGACAGGCTCTTTAACTATGGCTACACCTTC. Based on the CDR3 plus reference TRBV7-6 and TRBJ1-2, the full variable domain is GAGVSQSPRYKVTKRGQDVALRCDPISGHVSLYWYRQALGQGPEFLTYFNYEAQQDKSGLPNDRFSAERPEGSISTLTIQRTEQRDSAMYRCASNPDRLFNYGYTFGSGTRLTVV.

The chain recombines TRBV30 with TRBJ2-2, with 9 positions matching TRBD1. Germline lookup yields CDR1 GTSNPN and CDR2 SVGIG (reference sequence). CDR3 length: 16 amino acids. Trimming at V came to 4 bases and at J to 4 bases, leaving 10 bases not matched to a gene. CDR3 nucleotide sequence: TGTGCCTGGAACGAACAGGGGGCGGAGGTCACCGGGGAGCTGTTTTTT. This encodes CAWNEQGAEVTGELFF.

This clonotype was seen more than once but under ten times. The gene calls are TRBV29-1 and TRBJ1-3; D is undetermined. Trimming stripped 7 bases from V and 2 bases from J, with 15 bases between. Per germline, CDR1 SQVTM and CDR2 ANQGSEA. The CDR3 runs 14 residues. This CDR3 is CSAQTGLAGNTIYF. The CDR3 DNA sequence: TGCAGCGCTCAAACGGGTCTAGCTGGAAACACCATATATTTT.

The rearrangement joins TRBV29-1 to TRBJ2-3; 10 bases are shared with TRBD1. Per the germline V gene, CDR1 is SQVTM and CDR2 is ANQGSEA. Unmatched junction bases numbered 1, after V lost 6 bases and J lost 1 base. There are 13 residues in the CDR3. CDR3 DNA sequence: TGCAGCGTCGGGACAGGGGGCACAGATACGCAGTATTTT. It encodes CSVGTGGTDTQYF.

This chain joins TRBV27 and TRBJ1-2; D remains unclear. Germline CDR1 MNHEY, CDR2 SMNVEV (reference sequence). The CDR3 loop spans 13 amino acids. V was pared by 1 base and J by 6 bases, with 9 bases between. The CDR3: CASSLLNSNGYTF. The CDR3 DNA reads TGTGCCAGCAGTTTATTAAACAGTAATGGCTACACCTTC.

This chain uses TRBV6-2 or TRBV6-3 with TRBJ2-5; unclear D gene. The CDR3 extends over 14 amino acids. Germline CDR1 and CDR2: MNHEY and SVGEGT. Trimming shortened V by 6 bases and J by 0 bases, and 11 bases separated the two germline ends. CDR3 DNA sequence: TGTGCCAGCAGCCCCCGCAGCTACCAAGAGACCCAGTACTTC. Amino acid sequence: CASSPRSYQETQYF.

The chain links TRBV29-1 to TRBJ2-7; D ambiguous. Germline CDR1 SQVTM, CDR2 ANQGSEA. V was clipped by 4 bases and J by 3 bases, with 16 bases between them. The CDR3 is 14 amino acids. In DNA form, the CDR3 reads TGCAGCGTTGTTCCGAGGCCTTCGAACTACGAGCAGTACTTC. Its protein product is CSVVPRPSNYEQYF.

The chain employs TRBV29-1 and TRBJ1-2; 8 bases are a match to TRBD1. CDR3 size: 14 residues. J was trimmed by 2 bases and V by 4 bases; bases with no gene match: 6. Germline V gene sequence: CDR1 SQVTM, CDR2 ANQGSEA. CDR3 protein: CSVATDRGNYGYTF. The CDR3 DNA is TGCAGCGTTGCGACCGACAGGGGCAACTATGGCTACACCTTC.

The chain employs TRBV6-2 or TRBV6-3 and TRBJ1-4; D is perhaps TRBD1 (5 bases). Germline lookup yields CDR1 MNHEY and CDR2 SVGEGT. V dropped 6 bases and J dropped 7 bases, with 18 bases sitting between them. The CDR3 is 15 residues long. CDR3 sequence reads: CASRPTGTTSEKLFF. For the CDR3, the DNA is TGTGCCAGCAGACCCACCGGGACCACGAGTGAAAAACTGTTTTTT.

The rearrangement links TRBV6-1 to TRBJ1-1; TRBD1 might be the D (5 bases). Germline V lookup: CDR1 MNHNS, CDR2 SASEGT. This CDR3 comprises 14 residues. Trimming removed 4 bases at V and 6 bases at J, with 15 bases between. Here the CDR3 reads CASSGAGSSPEAFF. The CDR3 DNA reads as TGTGCCAGCAGTGGGGCAGGGAGTAGCCCTGAAGCTTTCTTT.

This clonotype was found a few times. The V and J genes are TRBV29-1 and TRBJ2-3; 14 bases are a match to TRBD2. The V gene's germline CDR1 is SQVTM and CDR2 ANQGSEA. This CDR3 spans 15 amino acids. Trimming cost V 7 bases and J 7 bases; bases outside gene matches: 10. CDR3 sequence reads: CSAAGTSGRSNTQYF. The CDR3 DNA sequence: TGCAGCGCCGCCGGGACTAGCGGGAGATCGAATACGCAGTATTTT.

The rearrangement joins TRBV20-1 to TRBJ2-3, with D uncertain. CDR3 size: 15 residues. Germline lookup yields CDR1 DFQATT and CDR2 SNEGSKA (reference sequence). V dropped 5 bases and J dropped 4 bases, with 19 bases sitting between them. The CDR3 region has the DNA TGCAGTGCTTACCCGACCTTTAAAGTTGCAGATACGCAGTATTTT. It encodes CSAYPTFKVADTQYF.